Each of the 22 T cell receptor beta chains below was sequenced from the same sample in a study of post-analysis software for immune sequencing data. Overall study results and limits: TRBV segments more frequent in patients than in controls numbered roughly five and included TRBV5-6, TRBV5-1 and TRBV20-1.

These receptors lack a known antigen. Unique molecular identifiers featured in each of the TCR beta cDNA libraries. Each CDR3 protein is one row after TCRdb ran MiXCR on the PCR reads. The repertoire holds a few hundred thousand distinct CDR3 sequences, with approximately 42% as singletons. Sequencing input: blood. These receptors all stem from a girl aged 2 to 9 with multiple sclerosis.

Comment on this clonotype: At one end, the junction sequence differs from germline, possibly due to a read error. The chain links TRBV29-1 to TRBJ2-7; 7 nucleotides agree with TRBD1. Germline CDR1 is SQVTM and CDR2 is ANQGSEA. The CDR3 loop spans 13 amino acids. This chain's CDR3 is CSAEAGGPYEQYF. The CDR3 nucleotides are TGCAGCGCTGAAGCAGGGGGTCCCTACGAGCAGTACTTC.

This clonotype was seen a few times. The V call is TRBV28, the J call TRBJ2-7; a weak D match, TRBD2 (6 bases). The CDR3 runs to 15 residues. V lost 3 bases and J 0 bases, leaving 12 bases between the germline ends. Germline V gene lookup returns CDR1 MDHEN and CDR2 SYDVKM. The CDR3 is CASSFRGLTSYEQYF. The CDR3 DNA is TGTGCCAGCAGTTTTCGGGGACTGACCTCCTACGAGCAGTACTTC.

The CDR3 region is CASSPLGRAGVTDEQFF. CDR3 in DNA: TGTGCCAGCAGTCCCCTAGGACGAGCGGGAGTTACGGATGAGCAGTTCTTC. The V call is TRBV12-3 or TRBV12-4, the J call TRBJ2-1; TRBD2 agrees at 8 bases. CDR3 length equals 17 residues. Trimming took 5 bases from V and 8 from J; bases not matched to a gene: 17.

This chain connects TRBV7-9 to TRBJ1-1, with 10 bases matching TRBD1. Losses at the gene ends were 5 bases for V and 5 bases for J; bases not matched to a gene: 5. The CDR3 has 14 amino acids. CDR1 and CDR2 from the germline V gene are SEHNR and FQNEAQ (reference sequence). CDR3 region: CASSQDRGPTEAFF. In nucleotides, the CDR3 is TGTGCCAGCAGCCAAGACAGGGGGCCAACTGAAGCTTTCTTT.

As concerns this clonotype: At one end, the junction sequence differs from germline, possibly due to a read error. The chain uses TRBV12-3 or TRBV12-4 and TRBJ2-3; 9 positions agree with TRBD1. The CDR3 length is 16 residues. This CDR3 is CASSPGSGTGSDTRYF. The CDR3 region has the DNA TGTGCCAGCAGTCCCGGATCCGGGACAGGGTCAGATACGCGGTATTTT.

The rearrangement links TRBV6-6 to TRBJ2-1, with D perhaps matching TRBD2 (5 bases). V was cut by 2 bases and J by 1 base, with 15 bases left in between. CDR3 size: 17 residues. The germline CDR1 and CDR2 sequences are MNHNY and SVGAGI (reference sequence). CDR3 DNA: TGTGCCAGCAGTTACGGGGATGGGAGTAGGTCCTACAATGAGCAGTTCTTC. This sequence encodes CASSYGDGSRSYNEQFF.

The chain employs TRBV11-3 and TRBJ2-5, with 7 bases that match TRBD1. This CDR3 has 13 residues. The germline V gene has CDR1 SGHNT and CDR2 YENEEA. The J segment lost 7 bases and the V segment lost 4 bases, leaving 6 bases of the junction unmatched. CDR3 coding DNA: TGTGCCAGCAGCTCCGGACAGGAAAGGACCCAGTACTTC. Its protein product is CASSSGQERTQYF. The complete variable domain, with remaining parts taken from reference TRBV11-3 and TRBJ2-5, reads EAGVVQSPRYKIIEKKQPVAFWCNPISGHNTLYWYLQNLGQGPELLIRYENEEAVDDSQLPKDRFSAERLKGVDSTLKIQPAELGDSAVYLCASSSGQERTQYFGPGTRLLVL.

V is TRBV18 and J is TRBJ2-7; D call uncertain. Germline V gene sequence: CDR1 KGHSH, CDR2 LQKENI. V was trimmed by 2 bases and J by 5 bases, leaving 10 bases between them. CDR3 size: 13 residues. The CDR3 protein is CASSPTDAHEQYF. CDR3 nucleotides: TGTGCCAGCTCACCAACAGACGCACACGAGCAGTACTTC.

The chain has TRBV15 and TRBJ1-4; D is uncertain. The CDR3 totals 14 residues. Per germline, CDR1 LNHNV and CDR2 YYDKDF (reference sequence). V gave up 0 bases and J gave up 7 bases, with 9 bases separating them. The CDR3, as DNA: TGTGCCACCAGCAGAGATCTCGGTATTGAAAAACTGTTTTTT. Its translation is CATSRDLGIEKLFF. Full variable domain (missing parts from reference TRBV15 and TRBJ1-4): DAMVIQNPRYQVTQFGKPVTLSCSQTLNHNVMYWYQQKSSQAPKLLFHYYDKDFNNEADTPDNFQSRRPNTSFCFLDIRSPGLGDTAMYLCATSRDLGIEKLFFGSGTQLSVL.

The V and J genes are TRBV29-1 and TRBJ2-1; 9 bases agree with TRBD2. The DNA end favors TRBJ2-7, so the J call may be wrong. CDR1 and CDR2 (germline): SQVTM, ANQGSEA. The CDR3 totals 15 residues. The CDR3 sequence: CSVEQAGGPNNEQYF. For the CDR3, the DNA is TGCAGCGTTGAACAGGCGGGAGGGCCAAACAATGAGCAGTACTTC.

V and J are TRBV7-3 and TRBJ2-2; D possibly corresponds to TRBD1 (6 bases). V lost 5 bases, J lost 6 bases, and 13 bases lay in between. The CDR3 loop spans 14 amino acids. In germline, CDR1 is SGHTA, CDR2 FQGTGA. As DNA, the CDR3 is TGTGCCAGCAGCCCCACAGGGTGGGCCGGGGAGCTGTTTTTT. It specifies CASSPTGWAGELFF.

The chain carries TRBV20-1 and TRBJ1-5; 8 bases are shared with TRBD1. The CDR3 spans 14 residues. V shed 6 bases and J 6 bases; nucleotides not matched to a gene: 10. Per germline, CDR1 DFQATT and CDR2 SNEGSKA (reference sequence). CDR3 coding DNA: TGCAGTGCGGGTACTCAGGGGGCAAGTCAGCCCCAGCATTTT. It is translated as CSAGTQGASQPQHF.

This chain connects TRBV20-1 to TRBJ2-7; D might be TRBD1 (7 bases). This CDR3 region has 14 residues. V shed 1 base and J shed 3 bases, with 13 bases lying between them. Germline values: CDR1 DFQATT, CDR2 SNEGSKA (reference sequence). In DNA, the CDR3 is TGCAGTGCTAGAGTACAGGGGACTTACTACGAGCAGTACTTC. It translates to CSARVQGTYYEQYF.

Only a few counts were recorded for this clonotype. This chain connects TRBV7-8 to TRBJ1-2; TRBD1 agrees at 8 bases. With V trimmed by 1 base and J by 7 bases, 11 bases remained unmatched. Germline V gene sequence: CDR1 SGHVS, CDR2 FQNEAQ. There are 16 residues in the CDR3. This chain's CDR3 is CASSLEPGGWAGGYTF. In nucleotides, the CDR3 is TGTGCCAGCAGCTTAGAGCCAGGGGGCTGGGCGGGTGGCTACACCTTC.

This clonotype appeared a few times. V usage is TRBV6-5 and J usage is TRBJ2-3; 8 bases are shared with TRBD2. Trimming cost V 6 bases and J 1 base; bases outside gene matches: 6. Germline V gene data show CDR1 as MNHEY and CDR2 as SVGAGI. The CDR3 loop spans 15 amino acids. CDR3 region: CASSPGGGRTDTQYF. CDR3 nucleotides: TGTGCCAGCAGCCCGGGAGGGGGACGCACAGATACGCAGTATTTT.

A word on this clonotype: A read error may be the cause here, since a much bigger clone is one base away. In this CDR3 the conserved last residue, phenylalanine or tryptophan, is missing, so a read error is likely. The CDR3 here is CASSRMGLADYEQYC. Here the CDR3 DNA reads TGTGCCAGCAGCCGCATGGGACTAGCGGACTACGAGCAGTACTGC. This chain connects TRBV5-5 to TRBJ2-7; 11 bases fit TRBD2. V dropped 4 bases and J dropped 3; count of bases not matched to a gene: 6. The CDR3 has 15 amino acids. Germline lookup yields CDR1 SGHKS and CDR2 YYEKEE (reference sequence).

V gene TRBV20-1 combines with J gene TRBJ1-1; D is uncertain. Trimming stripped 3 bases from V and 6 bases from J, with 14 bases between. The CDR3 sequence is 13 residues long. The germline gives CDR1 DFQATT, CDR2 SNEGSKA (reference sequence). The CDR3 DNA is TGCAGTGCTAGCTCAGGTCCGTTCTCTGAAGCTTTCTTT. Its protein is CSASSGPFSEAFF.

The chain uses TRBV6-5 and TRBJ1-6; D is possibly TRBD1 (6 bases). This CDR3 region has 17 residues. Per germline, CDR1 MNHEY and CDR2 SVGAGI. Deletions cut 0 bases from V and 14 bases from J, with 23 bases between. The CDR3: CASSYSRGNREQGSLHF. The CDR3 nucleotides read TGTGCCAGCAGTTACTCGAGGGGTAACAGGGAGCAAGGGTCCCTCCACTTT.

This clonotype occurred a few times. V and J are TRBV20-1 and TRBJ2-3, with D hard to call. CDR3 length: 13 amino acids. V shed 0 bases and J shed 6 bases, with 10 bases lying between them. Per the germline V gene, CDR1 is DFQATT and CDR2 is SNEGSKA (reference sequence). The chain's CDR3 is CSARDPPFDTQYF. The DNA of the CDR3 is TGCAGTGCTAGAGATCCTCCGTTCGATACGCAGTATTTT.

Notes on this clonotype: An end of the junction differs from the germline gene, which may be a read error. The rearrangement uses TRBV7-9 and TRBJ2-1; D remains unclear. This CDR3 region has 13 residues. Germline V gene data show CDR1 as SEHNR and CDR2 as FQNEAQ (reference sequence). The DNA for the CDR3 is TGTGCCAGCAGCTTAGGAGCCAACAATGGGCAGTTCTTC. Translating gives CASSLGANNGQFF.

The chain recombines TRBV6-5 with TRBJ1-5; no clear D gene. This CDR3 spans 14 amino acids. Germline V CDR1 and CDR2: MNHEY, SVGAGI. V dropped 0 bases and J dropped 7 bases, with 10 bases sitting between them. CDR3 sequence: CASSYSPGLQPQHF. As DNA, the CDR3 is TGTGCCAGCAGTTACTCTCCAGGTTTGCAGCCCCAGCATTTT.

This clonotype was counted only a few times. The chain recombines TRBV12-3 or TRBV12-4 with TRBJ1-2; D may be TRBD1 (6 bases). This CDR3 is built from 13 residues. The V and J ends lost 6 bases and 8 bases respectively, with 16 bases between them. The CDR3 DNA is TGTGCCAGCAGGGACCCCTCGGGGGGCGGCTACACCTTC. This codes for CASRDPSGGGYTF.